This T cell receptor beta chain derives from a study of T-cell memory formation after mild COVID-19. Regarding the study as a whole: The SARS-CoV-2 specificity of second-wave clones reaching peak at day 37 remained unverified.

TCR alpha and TCR beta cDNA libraries with sample barcodes and UMIs came from 5'RACE using constant-segment primers. MiXCR, applied by TCRdb to the 5' RACE reads, yields one record per CDR3 protein. The repertoire has hundreds of thousands of distinct CDR3 sequences, 18% of them found once; the top ten carry about 11%. Details on this clonotype: Its specificity is unknown.

V shed 0 bases and J shed 8 bases, with 21 bases lying between them. This CDR3 spans 17 amino acids. The germline V gene encodes CDR1 SGHRS and CDR2 YFSETQ. Sequencing input: PBMCs or a T cell subset sorted from them (not recorded which). This chain joins TRBV5-1 and TRBJ2-1; either TRBD1 or TRBD2 may fit D (6 bases each). This TCR was recovered from an adult woman who had mild COVID-19 (a few samples of this study predate the infection). Cell type and time point are not known. CDR3 sequence reads: CASSLADRGGGHDEQFF. The CDR3 coding sequence is TGCGCCAGCAGCTTGGCAGATCGAGGGGGAGGCCATGATGAGCAGTTCTTC. The full variable domain, rest sourced from reference TRBV5-1 and TRBJ2-1, is KAGVTQTPRYLIKTRGQQVTLSCSPISGHRSVSWYQQTPGQGLQFLFEYFSETQRNKGNFPGRFSGRQFSNSRSEMNVSTLELGDSALYLCASSLADRGGGHDEQFFGPGTRLTVL.